A selection of T cell receptor beta chains follows, all from one sample in a study of identical twins. Via MiXCR, TCRdb re-called the 5' RACE reads, giving one row per CDR3 protein. This sample has fewer than 650,000 distinct CDR3 sequences, with approximately 10% found just once. The data also belong to a second study, concerning yellow fever vaccine responses in identical twins.

The sample taken for sequencing was PBMCs. The source of these receptors is a woman in her late teens or twenties in good health. CDR3s include the opening cysteine and the closing phenylalanine or tryptophan. Each record gives: clone size, V gene, D gene, J gene, CDR3 DNA, CDR3 protein. D genes are given only for firm matches. Size values are once, few and many counts, or a class for expanded clones, and some rows have none.

few	TRBV7-2	TRBD1	TRBJ1-5	TGTGCCAGCAGCCCCCGGACAGGGTTTGGCAATCAGCCCCAGCATTTT	CASSPRTGFGNQPQHF
few	TRBV27	NA	TRBJ1-6	TGTGCCAGCAGCTCCCCGGGACCCTCCCTCCACTTT	CASSSPGPSLHF
few	TRBV7-3	NA	TRBJ1-1	TGTGCCAGCAGCTTAACCGGGCAGGGCACTGAAGCTTTCTTT	CASSLTGQGTEAFF
few	TRBV5-1	NA	TRBJ2-2	TGCGCCAGCAGCTTACCCGGGGGCGCGAACACCGGGGAGCTGTTTTTT	CASSLPGGANTGELFF
few	TRBV12-3/TRBV12-4	NA	TRBJ2-3	TGTGCCAGCACCGCGGGAAAACTTGGTACGCAGTATTTT	CASTAGKLGTQYF
many	TRBV12-3/TRBV12-4	TRBD2	TRBJ2-3	TGTGCCAGCACCTCTCTCGAGACTAGCGGAGATACGCAGTATTTT	CASTSLETSGDTQYF
NA	TRBV18	TRBD2	TRBJ2-7	TGTGCCAGCTCGCAGCCCAGACTAGCGGATACCTACGAGCAGTACTTC	CASSQPRLADTYEQYF
many	TRBV5-5	NA	TRBJ1-3	TGTGCCAGCAGCTTGGAGGGGGGTTACTCTGGAAACACCATATATTTT	CASSLEGGYSGNTIYF
many	TRBV2	NA	TRBJ2-2	TGTGCCAAAGGGGGGGGATCGAACACCGGGGAGCTGTTTTTT	CAKGGGSNTGELFF
many	TRBV7-8	NA	TRBJ1-1	TGTGCCAGCAGCTTAGGATTGGGAATGGTGAACACTGAAGCTTTCTTT	CASSLGLGMVNTEAFF
NA	TRBV5-5	TRBD1	TRBJ2-3	TGTGCCAGCATCAATAACAGGGGTAGCACAGATACGCAGTATTTT	CASINNRGSTDTQYF
NA	TRBV20-1	TRBD2	TRBJ2-5	TGCAGTGCCTCCGGGACTAGTGACGAGACCCAGTACTTC	CSASGTSDETQYF
few	TRBV6-5	NA	TRBJ2-7	TGTGCCAGCAGTTACTCCAGAGAGGGGGCGGGAGAGCAGTACTTC	CASSYSREGAGEQYF
many	TRBV10-2	NA	TRBJ1-1	TGCGCCAGCAGTGAGCTGGGACCTGAAGCTTTCTTT	CASSELGPEAFF
NA	TRBV20-1	NA	TRBJ2-4	TGCAGTGCTAGTGAAGACCGGTCGGCTTGGGAAAACATTCAGTACTTC	CSASEDRSAWENIQYF
few	TRBV7-8	TRBD2	TRBJ2-3	TGTGCCAGCAGCCGACGGGGGGGCGGGAGAGGCGCAGATACGCAGTATTTT	CASSRRGGGRGADTQYF
NA	TRBV2	NA	TRBJ2-7	TGTGCCAGCTCGACTCCCGTACAGGGCTACGAGCAGTACTTC	CASSTPVQGYEQYF
few	TRBV6-2/TRBV6-3	TRBD1	TRBJ2-2	TGTGCCAGCTCCCCGATGACAGGGAGTGTCGGTACCGGGGAGCTGTTTTTT	CASSPMTGSVGTGELFF
NA	TRBV28	TRBD1	TRBJ2-1	TGTGCCAGCAGTTTATGGGGACAGAGACACAATGAGCAGTTCTTC	CASSLWGQRHNEQFF
few	TRBV12-3/TRBV12-4	TRBD1	TRBJ2-7	TGTGCCAGCAGCCAAGGGACAGTAAACGAGCAGTACTTC	CASSQGTVNEQYF
many	TRBV7-9	TRBD2	TRBJ2-7	TGTGCCAGCAGCGGGGGACTAGCGGGAAACTACGAGCAGTACTTC	CASSGGLAGNYEQYF
NA	TRBV6-2/TRBV6-3	NA	TRBJ2-3	TGTGCCAGCCGGCCCGTATTCACAAAGGATACGCACTATTTT	CASRPVFTKDTHYF
few	TRBV7-2	NA	TRBJ1-2	TGTGCCAGCAGCTTAGTAAACCGGGGCTACACCTTC	CASSLVNRGYTF